The 3 T cell receptor beta chains presented below share a single source sample, sequenced in a study of T cell repertoires in cytomegalovirus infection. MiXCR, applied by TCRdb to the reads, yields one record per CDR3 protein. The table includes 300,000 to 400,000 distinct CDR3 sequences, almost 30% detected once. These receptors' targets are unknown. The sample in question was cultured PBMCs, obtained from culture after CMV antigen stimulation. The receptors stem from a human donor in good health (CMV status not recorded). Some clones in this sample may be carry-over from other donors' samples.

This clonotype has a count of ten or more. The chain combines TRBV7-9 with TRBJ2-1; D is possibly TRBD2 (6 bases). The CDR3 has 14 residues. Per germline, CDR1 SEHNR and CDR2 FQNEAQ (reference sequence). Trimming removed 6 bases at V and 4 bases at J, with 13 bases between. DNA of the CDR3: TGTGCCAGCAGTGGGGGGAAAAGTTACAATGAGCAGTTCTTC. Its protein product is CASSGGKSYNEQFF. Filled out from reference TRBV7-9 and TRBJ2-1, the complete variable domain reads DTGVSQNPRHKITKRGQNVTFRCDPISEHNRLYWYRQTLGQGPEFLTYFQNEAQLEKSRLLSDRFSAERPKGSFSTLEIQRTEQGDSAMYLCASSGGKSYNEQFFGPGTRLTVL.

The J gene is TRBJ1-1, the V gene TRBV29-1, with 9 positions matching TRBD1. With V trimmed by 2 bases and J by 5 bases, 12 bases remained unmatched. The CDR3 has 16 residues. CDR1 SQVTM and CDR2 ANQGSEA come from the germline V gene. The CDR3 bases are TGCAGCGTTGAACGTCCCGGGACAGGGAGACGGACTGAAGCTTTCTTT. This codes for CSVERPGTGRRTEAFF.

The chain combines TRBV28 with TRBJ2-7; TRBD1 agrees at 9 bases. Germline CDR1 reads MDHEN; CDR2 reads SYDVKM. V lost 6 bases to trimming and J lost 4 bases; unmatched junction nucleotides: 10. CDR3 length: 15 residues. In nucleotides, the CDR3 is TGTGCCAGCAGCCCTGTGGGGGACAGGGCGTACGAGCAGTACTTC. Protein product: CASSPVGDRAYEQYF.